Sequencing of this T cell receptor (beta chain) was carried out in a study of OX40 agonist ivuxolimab in advanced cancers. The overall study: From about 23 to 85 years was the age range, with a mean of approximately 63 years, and over 80% were male.

Produced via immunoSEQ multiplex PCR; TCRdb's table is partial and in-frame only. The sample holds roughly 80,000 clones, more than 70% seen once. General study results and limits: Expanded clones were, on average, more numerous among CD8+ T cells than CD4+. Some patients without response likewise showed low normalized clonal expansion. Antigen targets of the expanded peripheral T cells went undetermined.

On this clone: The antigen is unknown.

CDR1 and CDR2 (germline): MNHEY, SVGAGI. V was trimmed by 2 bases and J by 0 bases, leaving 8 bases between them. CDR3 size: 15 residues. The TCR comes from an adult with an advanced solid tumor such as melanoma, head and neck, liver or kidney cancer. Sequencing was performed on CD4+ or CD8+ T cells sorted from blood, taken in a trial of the OX40 agonist ivuxolimab. The V and J genes are TRBV6-5 and TRBJ1-3; D is unclear. The CDR3 region is CASSYKEPSGNTIYF. The CDR3, as DNA: TGTGCCAGCAGTTACAAGGAGCCCTCTGGAAACACCATATATTTT.